These 5 T cell receptor beta chains were sequenced from one sample in a study of T-cell reconstitution after alpha-beta-depleted transplantation in children. TCRbeta library construction was performed incorporating unique molecular identifiers. TCRdb fed the PCR reads into MiXCR, producing one record per CDR3 protein. The table has a few hundred thousand distinct CDR3 sequences, about 9.2% seen once. The sample was PBMCs from the stem cell graft donor, taken from the stem cell graft. The receptors shown here come from a human donor who donated a stem cell graft to a child with acute lymphoblastic leukemia.

The chain uses TRBV20-1 and TRBJ1-1; D is perhaps TRBD1 (6 bases). The CDR3 consists of 11 residues. Trimming cost V 7 bases and J 8 bases, with 14 bases left between them. The V gene's germline CDR1 is DFQATT and CDR2 SNEGSKA (reference sequence). This CDR3 reads CSVWRGLEAFF. CDR3 bases: TGCAGTGTCTGGCGGGGGCTAGAAGCTTTCTTT.

This chain links TRBV29-1 with TRBJ1-1, with 7 positions matching TRBD1. This CDR3 region has 15 residues. The V gene's germline CDR1 is SQVTM and CDR2 ANQGSEA. Losses at the gene ends were 7 bases for V and 0 bases for J; bases not matched to a gene: 11. CDR3 sequence (DNA): TGCAGCGCTACCAAGGGACAGCCAGTGAACACTGAAGCTTTCTTT. This encodes CSATKGQPVNTEAFF.

At least ten counts were recorded for this clonotype. The V and J genes are TRBV3-1 and TRBJ1-2; 9 bases are shared with TRBD1. V gave up 2 bases and J gave up 4 bases; unmatched junction bases: 8. Germline lookup yields CDR1 LGHDT and CDR2 YNNKEL (reference sequence). The CDR3 length is 16 residues. As DNA, the CDR3 is TGTGCCAGCAGCCAATCTCTTGGACAGGGGACCTATGGCTACACCTTC. Amino acid sequence: CASSQSLGQGTYGYTF. Full variable domain (outside the CDR3, taken from reference TRBV3-1 and TRBJ1-2): DTAVSQTPKYLVTQMGNDKSIKCEQNLGHDTMYWYKQDSKKFLKIMFSYNNKELIINETVPNRFSPKSPDKAHLNLHINSLELGDSAVYFCASSQSLGQGTYGYTFGSGTRLTVV.

This clonotype was counted at least ten times. The CDR3 reads CASSLISGTGASPLHF. The CDR3 nucleotides read TGTGCCAGCAGCTTAATCTCCGGGACAGGGGCCTCACCCCTCCACTTT. The chain couples TRBV7-9 to TRBJ1-6; 10 bases are a match to TRBD1. Germline V CDR1 and CDR2: SEHNR, FQNEAQ (reference sequence). J was trimmed by 10 bases and V by 2 bases; bases with no gene match: 8. The CDR3 consists of 16 residues.

This clonotype was counted between two and nine times. The chain joins TRBV3-1 to TRBJ2-7, with 8 nucleotides matching TRBD1. The length of the CDR3 is 14 residues. Trimming took 2 bases from V and 6 from J; bases not matched to a gene: 6. The germline CDR1 and CDR2 sequences are LGHDT and YNNKEL (reference sequence). The CDR3 sequence: CASSQWTGTGEQYF. The CDR3 bases are TGTGCCAGCAGCCAATGGACAGGGACCGGCGAGCAGTACTTC.